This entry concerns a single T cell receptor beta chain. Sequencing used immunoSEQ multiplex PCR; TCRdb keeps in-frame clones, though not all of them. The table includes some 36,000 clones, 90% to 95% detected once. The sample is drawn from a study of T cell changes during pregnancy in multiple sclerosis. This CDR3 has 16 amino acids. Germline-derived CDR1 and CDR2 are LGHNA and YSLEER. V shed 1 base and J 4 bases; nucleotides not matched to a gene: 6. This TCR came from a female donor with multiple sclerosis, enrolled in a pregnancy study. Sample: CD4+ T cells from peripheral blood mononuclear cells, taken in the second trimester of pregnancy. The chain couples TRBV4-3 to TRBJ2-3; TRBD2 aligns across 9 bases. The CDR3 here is CASSQAERGVADTQYF. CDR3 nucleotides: TGCGCCAGCAGCCAAGCCGAGCGGGGGGTGGCAGATACGCAGTATTTT.